This TCR beta chain appears in the sequencing data of a study of T cell changes during pregnancy in multiple sclerosis. Profiling relied on immunoSEQ multiplex PCR, and the TCRdb table lists in-frame clones only, not all of them. This table holds more than 25,000 clones, about 92% found once. Germline-derived CDR1 and CDR2 are MNHEY and SVGAGI. V shed 4 bases and J 5 bases; nucleotides not matched to a gene: 5. The CDR3 runs 15 residues. This clonotype was obtained from a female donor in good health, enrolled as a control in a pregnancy study. This sequence joins TRBV6-5 and TRBJ2-1, with TRBD1 matching 10 bases. Sequences were derived from peripheral blood, sampled in the first trimester of pregnancy. CDR3: CASSSGQGVDNEQFF. The DNA of the CDR3 is TGTGCCAGCAGTTCCGGACAGGGGGTGGACAATGAGCAGTTCTTC.